Reported below is one T cell receptor beta chain. The data are from a study of cytomegalovirus exposure and HLA in healthy donors. Turning to the study itself: Of the donors genotyped, approximately 400 in all, over 80% fell in the Caucasian-associated ancestry cluster.

The PCR ran on 60 Vbeta and 13 Jbeta primers. Authors' methods: An analysis that came later counted approximately 76 million unique TCR beta chains, some 11 million shared. Using immunoSEQ multiplex PCR, the repertoire was profiled, and TCRdb retains in-frame clones only, with some absent. The DNA was the basis for D and trimming; V, J and clone size are from that table. The data hold about 140,000 clones, with roughly 80% observed a single time. Sequences were obtained from PBMCs. The clonotype originates from a man aged 35 to 55 in good health and CMV-seronegative.

CDR3 residues: CASSVDSGGAVTGELFF. CDR3 DNA sequence: TGTGCCAGCAGCGTAGATAGCGGGGGGGCGGTCACCGGGGAGCTGTTTTTT. The rearrangement links TRBV9 to TRBJ2-2, with 11 positions matching TRBD2. V shed 0 bases and J 4 bases; nucleotides not matched to a gene: 5. Germline loops: CDR1 SGDLS, CDR2 YYNGEE. CDR3 size: 17 residues. Full variable domain (remainder filled in from reference TRBV9 and TRBJ2-2): DSGVTQTPKHLITATGQRVTLRCSPRSGDLSVYWYQQSLDQGLQFLIQYYNGEERAKGNILERFSAQQFPDLHSELNLSSLELGDSALYFCASSVDSGGAVTGELFFGEGSRLTVL.